This T cell receptor beta chain was sequenced for a study of CD8+CD57+ T cells in acquired aplastic anemia. Overall study results and limits: Researchers report that twenty-nine CD8+ CDR3 sequences appeared in both patients and controls.

For CDR3 and TCR beta VDJ profiling, genomic DNA was the template used. TCRdb re-derived calls from the reads in MiXCR, one entry per CDR3 protein. The data show around 200,000 distinct CDR3 sequences, 40% to 55% seen once. Comment on this clonotype: The antigen is undetermined.

Previously, flow cytometry had revealed CD8+CD57+ cell expansion in the patients chosen for sequencing. Trimming removed 0 bases from V and 10 bases from J, with 7 bases in between. Germline V lookup: CDR1 KGHSY, CDR2 FQNENV. The CDR3 runs to 13 residues. This chain uses TRBV16 with TRBJ1-6, with no clear D. This TCR was sampled from a human donor with aplastic anemia. Sequencing used sorted CD4+, CD8+, or CD8+CD57+ T cells (not recorded which) from PBMCs. The CDR3 coding sequence is TGTGCCAGCAGCCAATCGATGGGCTCACCCCTCCACTTT. Translated, it gives CASSQSMGSPLHF.